Below are 29 T cell receptor beta chains sequenced from a single sample in a study of blood T cell repertoires in COVID-19. Measured with immunoSEQ multiplex PCR; TCRdb has only the in-frame clones, and not every one. Seen here are a few hundred thousand clones, roughly 84% observed once, and the top ten hold 3.1%. The sequenced sample was peripheral blood. All receptors come from a woman younger than 30 with acute or convalescent COVID-19.

The J gene is TRBJ2-5, the V gene TRBV3-1 (or the pseudogene TRBV3-2); the match to TRBD1 covers 7 bases. Germline V gene lookup returns CDR1 LGHDT and CDR2 YNNKEL (reference sequence). The trim removed 1 base at V and 1 base at J, leaving 6 bases unmatched. The CDR3 is 16 amino acids. The CDR3 here is CASSQAVTGAQETQYF. The DNA of the CDR3 is TGTGCCAGCAGCCAAGCCGTAACAGGGGCCCAAGAGACCCAGTACTTC.

This chain uses TRBV9 with TRBJ2-3; D is possibly TRBD2 (6 bases). The CDR3 runs to 14 residues. Germline CDR1 and CDR2: SGDLS and YYNGEE. V was pared by 6 bases and J by 5 bases, with 16 bases between. Written as DNA, the CDR3 is TGTGCCAGCAAGGCTCTAGCGACCGAAGATACGCAGTATTTT. Translation gives CASKALATEDTQYF.

The V call is TRBV19, the J call TRBJ1-1; 8 bases line up with TRBD1. The length of the CDR3 is 13 residues. Germline V gene lookup returns CDR1 LNHDA and CDR2 SQIVND (reference sequence). V was pared by 8 bases and J by 1 base, with 3 bases of the junction left unmatched. This CDR3 reads CASRGTGNTEAFF. For the CDR3, the DNA is TGTGCCAGTCGAGGGACAGGGAACACTGAAGCTTTCTTT.

CDR3 residues: CASSTTTNSLSYNEQFF. The CDR3 DNA is TGTGCCAGCAGCACTACGACCAACTCGCTTTCCTACAATGAGCAGTTCTTC. The chain has TRBV7-8 and TRBJ2-1; D unresolved. The CDR3 is made up of 17 amino acids. Germline CDR1 is SGHVS and CDR2 is FQNEAQ. Trimming removed 5 bases at V and 1 base at J, with 18 bases between.

The chain has TRBV19 and TRBJ2-1, with 8 positions matching TRBD2. Losses at the gene ends were 3 bases for V and 4 bases for J; bases not matched to a gene: 5. The CDR3 runs to 15 residues. Per the germline V gene, CDR1 is LNHDA and CDR2 is SQIVND (reference sequence). CDR3 DNA: TGTGCCAGTAGTATCAGCGGGAGTCGGTACAATGAGCAGTTCTTC. Translated, it gives CASSISGSRYNEQFF.

This clone was found once. The J gene is TRBJ2-1, the V gene TRBV18; D possibly corresponds to TRBD1 (5 bases). V gave up 2 bases and J gave up 7 bases, with 15 bases separating them. This CDR3 spans 15 amino acids. CDR1 and CDR2 from the germline V gene are KGHSH and LQKENI. The CDR3 DNA is TGTGCCAGCTCACCAGTGGGGCCGGTTGGGAATGAGCAGTTCTTC. Protein product: CASSPVGPVGNEQFF.

This clone has only a few counts. This chain connects TRBV7-8 to TRBJ2-1; 11 nucleotides agree with TRBD2. The CDR3 has 15 residues. Trimming at V came to 4 bases and at J to 5 bases, leaving 4 bases not matched to a gene. CDR1 and CDR2 from the germline V gene are SGHVS and FQNEAQ. CDR3: CASSSIAGGDNEQFF. As DNA, the CDR3 is TGTGCCAGCAGCTCGATAGCGGGAGGGGACAATGAGCAGTTCTTC.

This chain joins TRBV7-9 and TRBJ2-7; 8 bases map to TRBD1. Trimming took 1 base from V and 5 from J; bases not matched to a gene: 7. This CDR3 comprises 15 residues. Germline lookup yields CDR1 SEHNR and CDR2 FQNEAQ (reference sequence). DNA of the CDR3: TGTGCCAGCAGCTTAGAGAGGACAGGGTACCACGAGCAGTACTTC. It yields the protein CASSLERTGYHEQYF.

This clone was seen just once. The rearrangement joins TRBV4-3 to TRBJ2-3, with D tentatively TRBD2 (7 bases). The V gene lost 1 base and the J gene lost 1 base, with 12 bases spanning the gap. This CDR3 comprises 16 residues. Per germline, CDR1 LGHNA and CDR2 YSLEER. CDR3 nucleotide sequence: TGCGCCAGCAGCCAAGTCAGGGGAGGGGGCACAGATACGCAGTATTTT. Translating gives CASSQVRGGGTDTQYF.

This chain links TRBV2 with TRBJ2-3; D possibly corresponds to TRBD2 (6 bases). Trimming took 6 bases from V and 4 from J, leaving 14 bases between them. Germline V gene sequence: CDR1 SNHLY, CDR2 FYNNEI. CDR3 size: 14 residues. The CDR3 coding sequence is TGTGCCAGCAGCCTCTTAGGAGGGGCAGATACGCAGTATTTT. Protein product: CASSLLGGADTQYF.

The chain combines TRBV27 with TRBJ1-2; 8 nucleotides agree with TRBD1. V lost 0 bases and J lost 3; bases outside the gene matches: 12. Per the germline V gene, CDR1 is MNHEY and CDR2 is SMNVEV (reference sequence). The CDR3 length is 18 residues. DNA for the CDR3: TGTGCCAGCAGTTTATCGTGGGACAGGTTTACGGTCGACTATGGCTACACCTTC. Protein: CASSLSWDRFTVDYGYTF.

The V and J genes are TRBV30 and TRBJ2-1; no definite D call. The CDR3 is 12 amino acids. V was cut by 2 bases and J by 3 bases, with 5 bases left in between. CDR1 is GTSNPN and CDR2 is SVGIG in the germline V gene (reference sequence). The CDR3 protein is CAWSLYYNEQFF. Written as DNA, the CDR3 is TGTGCCTGGAGTCTCTACTACAATGAGCAGTTCTTC. Full variable domain (outside the CDR3, taken from reference TRBV30 and TRBJ2-1): SQTIHQWPATLVQPVGSPLSLECTVEGTSNPNLYWYRQAAGRGLQLLFYSVGIGQISSEVPQNLSASRPQDRQFILSSKKLLLSDSGFYLCAWSLYYNEQFFGPGTRLTVL.

This chain uses TRBV28 with TRBJ2-7, with D maybe TRBD2 (6 bases). CDR3 length equals 13 residues. Trimming shortened V by 7 bases and J by 4 bases, and 14 bases separated the two germline ends. Per the germline V gene, CDR1 is MDHEN and CDR2 is SYDVKM. The DNA of the CDR3 is TGTGCCAGCACCGTGGGGGGTCGGTACGAGCAGTACTTC. This sequence encodes CASTVGGRYEQYF.

This sequence joins TRBV24-1 and TRBJ2-5, with D possibly TRBD1 on 5 matching bases. CDR3 size: 12 residues. V gave up 1 base and J gave up 10 bases, with 9 bases separating them. The germline gives CDR1 KGHDR, CDR2 SFDVKD. The CDR3 loop is CATSDFDGHQYF. The CDR3 DNA reads as TGTGCCACCAGTGATTTCGACGGACACCAGTACTTC.

The gene calls are TRBV7-9 and TRBJ1-2; tentatively, D is TRBD1 (6 bases). V was trimmed by 5 bases and J by 1 base, leaving 14 bases between them. The CDR3 is 15 amino acids. CDR1 is SEHNR, CDR2 FQNEAQ, per germline (reference sequence). CDR3 in DNA: TGTGCCAGCAGCGACAACAGGGAGATTAACTATGGCTACACCTTC. It yields the protein CASSDNREINYGYTF.

The rearrangement joins TRBV2 to TRBJ2-5, with D possibly TRBD2 on 5 matching bases. Germline V CDR1 and CDR2: SNHLY, FYNNEI. The CDR3 is 15 amino acids. Deletions cut 5 bases from V and 0 bases from J, with 13 bases between. The CDR3 here is CASSRIGEYQETQYF. For the CDR3, the DNA is TGTGCCAGCAGTCGAATCGGGGAGTACCAAGAGACCCAGTACTTC.

V gene TRBV4-3 combines with J gene TRBJ2-2; no clear D. The germline V gene encodes CDR1 LGHNA and CDR2 YSLEER. Trimming left V 0 bases short and J 7 bases short, with 9 bases between. This CDR3 spans 14 amino acids. The CDR3 is CASSQDQELGELFF. The DNA for the CDR3 is TGCGCCAGCAGCCAAGATCAAGAACTCGGGGAGCTGTTTTTT.

In this sample, this clone turned up a few times. The V call is TRBV5-5, the J call TRBJ1-1, with 9 bases lining up with TRBD1. With 2 bases clipped from V and 6 bases from J, the junction kept 8 bases outside the gene matches. Germline V CDR1 and CDR2: SGHKS, YYEKEE (reference sequence). CDR3 length: 15 amino acids. In nucleotides, the CDR3 is TGTGCCAGCAGCTTTAACAGGGGGCTTAGCGCTGAAGCTTTCTTT. This sequence encodes CASSFNRGLSAEAFF.

This chain connects TRBV30 to TRBJ1-3; weak D call: TRBD1 (5 bases). The V gene's germline CDR1 is GTSNPN and CDR2 SVGIG (reference sequence). V was trimmed by 7 bases and J by 0 bases, leaving 13 bases between them. CDR3 length: 14 amino acids. CDR3 in DNA: TGTGCCTTAACCAGGGCCGACTCTGGAAACACCATATATTTT. Protein product: CALTRADSGNTIYF. Variable domain in full (rest from reference TRBV30 and TRBJ1-3): SQTIHQWPATLVQPVGSPLSLECTVEGTSNPNLYWYRQAAGRGLQLLFYSVGIGQISSEVPQNLSASRPQDRQFILSSKKLLLSDSGFYLCALTRADSGNTIYFGEGSWLTVV.

This sequence joins TRBV4-2 and TRBJ2-7; 7 bases map to TRBD1. Germline V lookup: CDR1 LGHNA, CDR2 YNFKEQ. Losses at the gene ends were 1 base for V and 3 bases for J; bases not matched to a gene: 9. CDR3 length: 16 amino acids. CDR3 loop: CASSQGGTEKYYEQYF. The CDR3 DNA reads as TGTGCCAGCAGCCAAGGAGGGACAGAGAAATACTACGAGCAGTACTTC.

The chain recombines TRBV6-6 with TRBJ2-3; 8 bases are shared with TRBD1. Per the germline V gene, CDR1 is MNHNY and CDR2 is SVGAGI (reference sequence). The length of the CDR3 is 14 residues. V shed 6 bases, J shed 1 base, and the junction held 3 bases outside the gene matches. CDR3 in amino acids: CASSRGQGTDTQYF. CDR3 coding DNA: TGTGCCAGCAGCAGGGGGCAGGGCACAGATACGCAGTATTTT.

The DNA for the CDR3 is TGTGCCAGCAGCTTGTACGACAGCCCCTACGAGCAGTACTTC. Its protein product is CASSLYDSPYEQYF. The rearrangement joins TRBV5-5 to TRBJ2-7, with a weak D call TRBD1 (5 bases). CDR1 is SGHKS and CDR2 is YYEKEE in the germline V gene (reference sequence). The CDR3 is 14 amino acids. V shed 1 base and J shed 2 bases, with 10 bases lying between them.

The chain combines TRBV5-1 with TRBJ2-2; the D gene is possibly TRBD2 (6 bases). This CDR3 is 15 amino acids long. Per germline, CDR1 SGHRS and CDR2 YFSETQ. With 2 bases removed from V and 0 bases from J, the gap between germline ends came to 8 bases. CDR3 DNA sequence: TGCGCCAGCAGCTTTACGGGGGCGAACACCGGGGAGCTGTTTTTT. The encoded protein is CASSFTGANTGELFF.

This clone appeared once. The DNA for the CDR3 is TGCGCCAGCAGCCCGCAACTCGAGGAAAAACTGTTTTTT. Translated, it gives CASSPQLEEKLFF. The chain employs TRBV4-1 and TRBJ1-4, with no clear D. The germline gives CDR1 MGHRA, CDR2 YSYEKL. The CDR3 totals 13 residues. The V end was cut by 4 bases, the J end by 8 bases, with 11 bases between.

This clone has only one observation. CDR3 loop: CASSPPTGAHGYTF. The CDR3 DNA follows: TGTGCCAGCAGTCCCCCTACAGGGGCCCATGGCTACACCTTC. The chain couples TRBV28 to TRBJ1-2; 7 bases are shared with TRBD1. V dropped 5 bases and J dropped 6; count of bases not matched to a gene: 9. Germline V CDR1 and CDR2: MDHEN, SYDVKM. The CDR3 has 14 residues.

V is TRBV5-1 and J is TRBJ1-1; 7 nucleotides line up with TRBD1. Germline lookup yields CDR1 SGHRS and CDR2 YFSETQ. The CDR3 length is 15 residues. V was clipped by 0 bases and J by 1 base; unmatched bases: 3. The CDR3 spells CASSLEQGKNTEAFF. The CDR3, as DNA: TGCGCCAGCAGCTTGGAACAGGGGAAGAACACTGAAGCTTTCTTT.

The chain employs TRBV11-1 and TRBJ2-7, with TRBD2 matching 7 bases. The V gene end was trimmed by 1 base and the J gene end by 0 bases; junction bases not matched to a gene: 6. This CDR3 has 16 residues. Germline V CDR1 and CDR2: SGHAT, FQDESV (reference sequence). CDR3 DNA: TGTGCCAGCAGCTTAGACTACGGCGGGAGCTCCTACGAGCAGTACTTC. It yields the protein CASSLDYGGSSYEQYF.

The V and J genes are TRBV24-1 and TRBJ2-5; TRBD1 matches at 7 bases. The trim removed 3 bases at V and 4 bases at J, leaving 4 bases unmatched. Germline assignment: CDR1 KGHDR and CDR2 SFDVKD. This CDR3 spans 14 amino acids. Here the CDR3 DNA reads TGTGCCACCAGTGATCCGTACAGGGGAGAGACCCAGTACTTC. It codes for CATSDPYRGETQYF.

The rearrangement uses TRBV7-6 and TRBJ1-2; 9 bases map to TRBD1. Germline CDR1 and CDR2: SGHVS and FNYEAQ. The trim removed 2 bases at V and 5 bases at J, leaving 9 bases unmatched. The CDR3 is 16 amino acids. The CDR3 reads CASSLTGQGLGYGYTF. CDR3 nucleotides: TGTGCCAGCAGCTTAACGGGACAGGGCTTAGGGTATGGCTACACCTTC. Looking up the rest from reference TRBV7-6 and TRBJ1-2 gives the full variable domain: GAGVSQSPRYKVTKRGQDVALRCDPISGHVSLYWYRQALGQGPEFLTYFNYEAQQDKSGLPNDRFSAERPEGSISTLTIQRTEQRDSAMYRCASSLTGQGLGYGYTFGSGTRLTVV.